The clone carrying this T cell receptor beta chain has ten or more counts. Antigen specificity is unknown. Germline V gene lookup returns CDR1 MGHDK and CDR2 SYGVNS. Trimming stripped 4 bases from V and 9 bases from J, with 13 bases between. This CDR3 spans 13 amino acids. MiXCR, run by TCRdb on the PCR reads, gives a single entry per CDR3 protein. The sample has some 680,000 distinct CDR3 sequences, less than 30% seen once. This record comes from a study of molecular identifiers for immune sequencing clone quantification. In the study overall: Replicate experiments took RNA from approximately 20,000 or 100,000 naive CD8 cells, divided it five ways and sequenced four. Study outcomes and limitations: With a barcode shared among identical TCR molecules, highly expanded clone sizes could be underestimated. Effector cells had over 99% of their molecules in clones above 20 RNA copies, while naive cells had under 1%. Among about a million naive cells, as was reported, spiked Jurkat TCR RNA from one cell was detectable.

The V gene is TRBV25-1, the J gene TRBJ1-5; no clear D. The TCR was taken from a human donor in good health. Some libraries in this study had Jurkat cell RNA spiked in. Sequenced sample: naive CD8+ T cells from blood, with Jurkat cell RNA spiked in. Subset reported: FACS-sorted CD8+CD4-CCR7+CD45RA+ naive T cells. Written as DNA, the CDR3 is TGTGCCAGCAGTGGTCGTCGTGTTTGGCCCCAGCATTTT. Encoded protein: CASSGRRVWPQHF. Using reference TRBV25-1 and TRBJ1-5 for the parts outside the CDR3, the full variable domain is EADIYQTPRYLVIGTGKKITLECSQTMGHDKMYWYQQDPGMELHLIHYSYGVNSTEKGDLSSESTVSRIRTEHFPLTLESARPSHTSQYLCASSGRRVWPQHFGDGTRLSIL.